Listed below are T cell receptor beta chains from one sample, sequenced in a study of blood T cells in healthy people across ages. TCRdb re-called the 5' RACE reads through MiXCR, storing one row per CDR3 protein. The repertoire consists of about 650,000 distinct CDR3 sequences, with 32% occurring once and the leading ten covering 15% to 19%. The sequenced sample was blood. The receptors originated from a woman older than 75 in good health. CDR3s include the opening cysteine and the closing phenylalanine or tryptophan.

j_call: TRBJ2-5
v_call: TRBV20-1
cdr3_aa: CSARGAGGQETQYF

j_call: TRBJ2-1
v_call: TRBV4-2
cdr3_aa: CASRPGTSAQYNEQFF

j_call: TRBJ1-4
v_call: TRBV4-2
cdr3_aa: CASSQDGHNNEKLFF

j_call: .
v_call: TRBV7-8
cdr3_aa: CASSPDRGFYEQYF

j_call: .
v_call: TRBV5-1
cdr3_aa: CASSLTLPGQGAIAYEQYF

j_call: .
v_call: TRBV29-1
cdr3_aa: CSARDRPFEQYF

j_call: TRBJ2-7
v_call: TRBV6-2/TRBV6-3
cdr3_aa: CASSPTGRGVFPVEQYF

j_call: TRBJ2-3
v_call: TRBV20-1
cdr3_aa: CSARAGTVSTDTQYF

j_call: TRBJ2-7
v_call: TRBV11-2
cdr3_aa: CASSSFGNREYEQYF

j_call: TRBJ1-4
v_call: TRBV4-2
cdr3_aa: CASSQAPANEKLFF

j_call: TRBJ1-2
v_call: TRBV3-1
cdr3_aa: CASRGWAGGYTF

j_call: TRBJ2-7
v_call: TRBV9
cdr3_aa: CASSVRDSFYEQYF

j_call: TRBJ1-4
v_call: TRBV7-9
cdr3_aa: CASLGQSDATNEKLFF

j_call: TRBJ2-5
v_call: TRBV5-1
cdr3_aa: CASSFTGGYGETQYF

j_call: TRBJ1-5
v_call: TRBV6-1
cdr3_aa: CASSGERVGNQPQHF

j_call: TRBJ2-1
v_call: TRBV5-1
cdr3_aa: CASSRQGTHEQFF

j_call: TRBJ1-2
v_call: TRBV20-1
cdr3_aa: CSARDGGLGYTF

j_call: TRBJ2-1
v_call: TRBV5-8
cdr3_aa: CASSLGYDEQFF

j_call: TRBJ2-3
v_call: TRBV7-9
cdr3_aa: CASSTGGYLTDTQYF

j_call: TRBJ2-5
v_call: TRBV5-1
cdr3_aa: CASSLSGTAIGRQYF

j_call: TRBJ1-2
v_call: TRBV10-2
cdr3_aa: CASSVSNYGYTF

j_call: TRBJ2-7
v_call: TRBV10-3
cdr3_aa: CAIRGRQGVEQYF

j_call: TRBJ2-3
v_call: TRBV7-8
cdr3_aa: CASSLAPLAADTQYF

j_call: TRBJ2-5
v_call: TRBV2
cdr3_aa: CASSGPGQGGETQYF

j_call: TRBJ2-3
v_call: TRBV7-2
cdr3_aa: CASSLRLRQGPDTQYF

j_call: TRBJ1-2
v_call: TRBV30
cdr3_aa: CAWSSSVGGVDYGYTF

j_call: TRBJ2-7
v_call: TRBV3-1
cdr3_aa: CASSRGEGREQYF

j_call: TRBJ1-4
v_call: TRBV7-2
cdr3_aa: CASSFDGATNEKLFF

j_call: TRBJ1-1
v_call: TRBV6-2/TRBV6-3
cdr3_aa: CASCLGGRSTEAFF

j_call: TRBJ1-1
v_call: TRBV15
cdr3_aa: CATSRGQGSTEAFF

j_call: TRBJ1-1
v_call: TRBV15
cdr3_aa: CATSRDVGNTEAFF

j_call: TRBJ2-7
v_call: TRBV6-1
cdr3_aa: CASSELGTGLYEQYF

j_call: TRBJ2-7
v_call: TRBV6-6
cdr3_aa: CASSLTGLAGGYEQYF

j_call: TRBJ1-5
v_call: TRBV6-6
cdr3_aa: CASSVRDRVDQPQHF

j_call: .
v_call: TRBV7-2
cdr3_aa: CASSAGSRETQYF

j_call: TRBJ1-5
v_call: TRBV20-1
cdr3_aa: CSARGSLSGNQPQHF

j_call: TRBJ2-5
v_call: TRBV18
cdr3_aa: CASSPTGGWETQYF

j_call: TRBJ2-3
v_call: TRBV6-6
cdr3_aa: CASSYRPTDTQYF

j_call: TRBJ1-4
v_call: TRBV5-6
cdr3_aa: CASSFPGTGTKLFF

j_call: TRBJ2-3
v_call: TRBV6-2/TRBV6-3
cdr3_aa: CASSYLAGNTDTQYF

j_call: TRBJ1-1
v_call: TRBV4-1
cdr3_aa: CASSLGNSGSYEAFF

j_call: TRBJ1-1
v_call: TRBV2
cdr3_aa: CASSTKLNTEAFF

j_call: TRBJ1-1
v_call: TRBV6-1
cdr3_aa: CASSEYRGRTEAFF

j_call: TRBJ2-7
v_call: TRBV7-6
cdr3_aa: CASSPRQASSSYEQYF

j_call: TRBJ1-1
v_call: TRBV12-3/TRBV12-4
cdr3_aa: CASSLVGYTEAFF

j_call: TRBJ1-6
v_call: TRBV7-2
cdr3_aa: CASRSRGRSPLHF

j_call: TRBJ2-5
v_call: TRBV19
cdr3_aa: CASSDVGTSRETQYF

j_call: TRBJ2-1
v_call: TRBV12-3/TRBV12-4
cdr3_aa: CASRLIGGGGQFF

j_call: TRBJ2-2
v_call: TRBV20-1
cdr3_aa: CSARDLKGTGELFF

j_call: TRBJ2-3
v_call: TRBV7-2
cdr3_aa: CASSFGGGASDTQYF